A single sample is the source of the 27 T cell receptor beta chains below, sequenced in a study of cytomegalovirus exposure and HLA in healthy donors. The PCR ran on 60 Vbeta and 13 Jbeta primers. Sequenced by immunoSEQ multiplex PCR; TCRdb stores in-frame clones only, minus some. In the table there are 150,000 to 200,000 clones, approximately 85% of which are singletons. The sequencing input was PBMCs. These receptors were taken from a woman aged 50 to 60 in good health and CMV-seronegative.

The chain employs TRBV5-4 and TRBJ2-1, with D perhaps TRBD2 (5 bases). Germline V gene data show CDR1 as SGHNT and CDR2 as YYREEE (reference sequence). Trimming pared 0 bases from V and 10 bases from J, leaving 8 bases between. The CDR3 is made up of 12 amino acids. This chain's CDR3 is CASSLVEGEQFF. Here the CDR3 DNA reads TGTGCCAGCAGCTTGGTCGAGGGCGAGCAGTTCTTC.

The chain couples TRBV28 to TRBJ2-5, with 10 positions matching TRBD2. The CDR3 length is 16 residues. J gave up 2 bases and V 5 bases, and 8 bases lay outside the gene matches. Germline CDR1 reads MDHEN; CDR2 reads SYDVKM. CDR3 loop: CASSRRLAGSQETQYF. In DNA, the CDR3 is TGTGCCAGCAGTCGACGACTAGCGGGCTCACAAGAGACCCAGTACTTC. The full variable domain, rest sourced from reference TRBV28 and TRBJ2-5, is DVKVTQSSRYLVKRTGEKVFLECVQDMDHENMFWYRQDPGLGLRLIYFSYDVKMKEKGDIPEGYSVSREKKERFSLILESASTNQTSMYLCASSRRLAGSQETQYFGPGTRLLVL.

The V gene is TRBV20-1, the J gene TRBJ1-1; D is unresolved. V was cut by 7 bases and J by 1 base, with 4 bases left in between. Germline-derived CDR1 and CDR2 are DFQATT and SNEGSKA (reference sequence). This CDR3 contains 10 residues. This CDR3 reads CSGGNTEAFF. The CDR3 coding sequence is TGCAGTGGAGGGAACACTGAAGCTTTCTTT.

V gene TRBV5-1 combines with J gene TRBJ1-2, with D possibly matching TRBD1 (6 bases). This CDR3 is built from 14 residues. The germline V gene has CDR1 SGHRS and CDR2 YFSETQ. The germline V and J ends were trimmed by 5 bases and 1 base, with 12 bases remaining between them. The CDR3 sequence is CASRGAGSNYGYTF. CDR3 coding DNA: TGCGCCAGCAGGGGGGCAGGGAGTAACTATGGCTACACCTTC.

V is TRBV10-1 and J is TRBJ2-5; D might be TRBD1 (6 bases). TRBJ2-7 explains the end of the DNA better; the J call may be wrong. This CDR3 is 14 amino acids long. In germline, CDR1 is WNHNN, CDR2 SYGVQD (reference sequence). CDR3 DNA sequence: TGCGCCAGCAGTGATCAGGGGACCACTTCCGAGCAGTACTTC. Protein: CASSDQGTTSEQYF.

This clone was seen a single time. The CDR3, as DNA: TGTGCCAGCAGCGATACTACGGCTAGCGTAAGCACAGATACGCAGTATTTT. It yields the protein CASSDTTASVSTDTQYF. The V call is TRBV5-8, the J call TRBJ2-3; D possibly corresponds to TRBD2 (6 bases). The CDR3 covers 17 residues. The V gene's germline CDR1 is SGHTS and CDR2 YDEGEE. V was cut by 4 bases and J by 0 bases, with 18 bases left in between.

This chain joins TRBV27 and TRBJ1-1; no clear D. This CDR3 contains 14 residues. Germline CDR1 is MNHEY and CDR2 is SMNVEV (reference sequence). Trimming removed 5 bases from V and 0 bases from J, with 10 bases in between. CDR3 nucleotide sequence: TGTGCCAGCAGTAGCGGGCGGATGAACACTGAAGCTTTCTTT. This gives the protein CASSSGRMNTEAFF.

The chain carries TRBV2 and TRBJ2-2; the D gene is possibly TRBD2 (6 bases). The V end was cut by 3 bases, the J end by 1 base, with 9 bases between. The CDR3 contains 15 residues. Germline loops: CDR1 SNHLY, CDR2 FYNNEI. CDR3 protein: CASSERGENTGELFF. CDR3 in DNA: TGTGCCAGCAGTGAGCGGGGTGAGAACACCGGGGAGCTGTTTTTT.

This chain joins TRBV11-3 and TRBJ2-3, with 10 nucleotides matching TRBD1. Germline loops: CDR1 SGHNT, CDR2 YENEEA. V was pared by 5 bases and J by 2 bases, with 13 bases of the junction left unmatched. The CDR3 spans 18 residues. The CDR3 DNA reads as TGTGCCAGCAGCCCGGGACAGGGGAGACCTATAAACACAGATACGCAGTATTTT. Protein sequence: CASSPGQGRPINTDTQYF.

A word on this clone: The sample holds other DNA sequences that translate to the same CDR3. The V and J genes are TRBV28 and TRBJ2-5; possible D gene TRBD2, 5 bases. The CDR3 covers 12 residues. Trimming shortened V by 3 bases and J by 4 bases, and 6 bases separated the two germline ends. Germline lookup yields CDR1 MDHEN and CDR2 SYDVKM. This chain's CDR3 is CASSLAGETQYF. The CDR3 region has the DNA TGTGCCAGCAGTTTGGCGGGAGAGACCCAGTACTTC. Full variable domain (outside the CDR3, taken from reference TRBV28 and TRBJ2-5): DVKVTQSSRYLVKRTGEKVFLECVQDMDHENMFWYRQDPGLGLRLIYFSYDVKMKEKGDIPEGYSVSREKKERFSLILESASTNQTSMYLCASSLAGETQYFGPGTRLLVL.

The V and J genes are TRBV27 and TRBJ1-2; D is ambiguous. The germline gives CDR1 MNHEY, CDR2 SMNVEV (reference sequence). Trimming stripped 10 bases from V and 2 bases from J, with 17 bases between. There are 14 residues in the CDR3. CDR3 DNA: TGTGCCACCACGAGAACCACCGGGAACTATGGCTACACCTTC. Protein: CATTRTTGNYGYTF.

The V gene is TRBV4-1, the J gene TRBJ2-7; a possible D gene is TRBD2 (5 bases). CDR1 and CDR2 from the germline V gene are MGHRA and YSYEKL. CDR3 size: 15 residues. V was shortened by 1 base and J by 3 bases, with 13 bases between the two germline ends. DNA for the CDR3: TGCGCCAGCAGCCAAGGTTTTAGCGACTTCTACGAGCAGTACTTC. It specifies CASSQGFSDFYEQYF.

The J gene is TRBJ2-5, the V gene TRBV5-6, with a tentative D call TRBD1 (5 bases). The V gene lost 4 bases and the J gene lost 5 bases, with 18 bases spanning the gap. The germline V gene encodes CDR1 SGHDT and CDR2 YYEEEE. The CDR3 spans 15 residues. The CDR3 loop is CASSVEAGLFETQYF. As DNA, the CDR3 is TGTGCCAGCAGCGTTGAAGCAGGGCTCTTCGAGACCCAGTACTTC.

The chain has TRBV18 and TRBJ1-1, with D hard to call. Germline V gene lookup returns CDR1 KGHSH and CDR2 LQKENI. V was clipped by 3 bases and J by 6 bases, with 17 bases between them. This CDR3 comprises 15 residues. CDR3 in DNA: TGTGCCAGCTCACCTACAAAACAGTCCAACGCTGAAGCTTTCTTT. Translating gives CASSPTKQSNAEAFF.

CDR3 DNA sequence: TGTGCCAGTAGTAGAGGACAGGGGTTCACAGATACGCAGTATTTT. It specifies CASSRGQGFTDTQYF. The chain has TRBV19 and TRBJ2-3; 9 nucleotides agree with TRBD1. The CDR3 extends over 15 amino acids. The V gene's germline CDR1 is LNHDA and CDR2 SQIVND (reference sequence). V was clipped by 4 bases and J by 2 bases; unmatched bases: 4. Variable domain in full (rest from reference TRBV19 and TRBJ2-3): DGGITQSPKYLFRKEGQNVTLSCEQNLNHDAMYWYRQDPGQGLRLIYYSQIVNDFQKGDIAEGYSVSREKKESFPLTVTSAQKNPTAFYLCASSRGQGFTDTQYFGPGTRLTVL.

The CDR3 reads CASSSGDGGGGNEQYF. CDR3 DNA: TGCGCCAGCAGCTCGGGGGACGGGGGGGGCGGAAACGAGCAGTACTTC. The chain employs TRBV5-1 and TRBJ2-7; 8 bases match TRBD2. J gave up 5 bases and V 3 bases, and 13 bases lay outside the gene matches. The V gene's germline CDR1 is SGHRS and CDR2 YFSETQ. The CDR3 loop spans 16 amino acids. The entire variable domain, with the rest obtained from reference TRBV5-1 and TRBJ2-7, is as follows: KAGVTQTPRYLIKTRGQQVTLSCSPISGHRSVSWYQQTPGQGLQFLFEYFSETQRNKGNFPGRFSGRQFSNSRSEMNVSTLELGDSALYLCASSSGDGGGGNEQYFGPGTRLTVT.

J is TRBJ2-4 and V is TRBV4-3; D unclear. V was shortened by 0 bases and J by 0 bases, with 15 bases between the two germline ends. The CDR3 length is 18 residues. Germline-derived CDR1 and CDR2 are LGHNA and YSLEER. The CDR3 region is CASSQERIGAQAKNIQYF. The CDR3, as DNA: TGCGCCAGCAGCCAAGAACGTATCGGTGCCCAAGCCAAAAACATTCAGTACTTC.

The rearrangement joins TRBV28 to TRBJ2-5, with 11 bases identical to TRBD2. Germline V gives CDR1 MDHEN, CDR2 SYDVKM. V dropped 5 bases and J dropped 0; count of bases not matched to a gene: 5. The length of the CDR3 is 16 residues. CDR3 coding DNA: TGTGCCAGCAGTCCCCCTAGCGGGGGGTACCAAGAGACCCAGTACTTC. Its translation is CASSPPSGGYQETQYF.

The chain joins TRBV6-1 to TRBJ2-2; no definite D call. The V and J ends lost 3 bases and 2 bases respectively, with 7 bases between them. Per the germline V gene, CDR1 is MNHNS and CDR2 is SASEGT. CDR3 length equals 14 residues. This CDR3 is CASSDPTNTGELFF. The CDR3 nucleotides read TGTGCCAGCAGTGACCCCACTAACACCGGGGAGCTGTTTTTT.

The V gene is TRBV30, the J gene TRBJ2-7, with TRBD2 matching over 10 bases. CDR3 length equals 14 residues. CDR1 and CDR2 from the germline V gene are GTSNPN and SVGIG (reference sequence). V lost 5 bases and J lost 5; bases outside the gene matches: 9. CDR3 coding DNA: TGTGCCTGGTCTGCGCCGGGACTAGCGAACGAGCAGTACTTC. It encodes CAWSAPGLANEQYF.

The chain couples TRBV6-1 to TRBJ2-5, with TRBD2 matching over 10 bases. The assigned J gene may be wrong: the sequence end matches TRBJ2-7 better. CDR1 is MNHNS and CDR2 is SASEGT in the germline V gene. The CDR3 is made up of 14 amino acids. Here the CDR3 reads CASSGLAGLYEQYF. The CDR3 region has the DNA TGTGCCAGCAGTGGACTAGCGGGTCTCTACGAGCAGTACTTC.

This clone has only a few counts. At one of its ends the junction is not consistent with the germline gene, which may arise from a read error. This chain connects TRBV6-5 to TRBJ1-1; D gene ambiguous. Per germline, CDR1 MNHEY and CDR2 SVGAGI. The CDR3 extends over 15 amino acids. The CDR3 bases are TGTGCCAACAGTTACGATCGGAGCAGCAACACTGAAGCTTTCTTT. Translating gives CANSYDRSSNTEAFF.

This clone has only one observation. The chain recombines TRBV5-1 with TRBJ2-7, with 11 bases lining up with TRBD2. Germline V lookup: CDR1 SGHRS, CDR2 YFSETQ. This CDR3 comprises 15 residues. V was pared by 2 bases and J by 0 bases, with 1 base of the junction left unmatched. The CDR3: CASSFTSGSSYEQYF. The DNA of the CDR3 is TGCGCCAGCAGCTTCACTAGCGGGAGCTCCTACGAGCAGTACTTC.

The CDR3: CASSLSGMGGQRGEQYF. As DNA, the CDR3 is TGTGCCAGCAGTTTATCAGGGATGGGCGGCCAGCGGGGCGAGCAGTACTTC. This sequence joins TRBV28 and TRBJ2-7; 7 bases are a match to TRBD2. CDR3 size: 17 residues. Germline CDR1 is MDHEN and CDR2 is SYDVKM. V dropped 1 base and J dropped 6; count of bases not matched to a gene: 15.

The genes are TRBV9 and TRBJ2-7; unclear D gene. Germline CDR1 SGDLS, CDR2 YYNGEE. This CDR3 is built from 12 residues. V was trimmed by 2 bases and J by 3 bases, leaving 6 bases between them. CDR3 DNA sequence: TGTGCCAGCAGCGTGACGGGCTACGAGCAGTACTTC. Amino acid sequence: CASSVTGYEQYF.

The chain has TRBV30 and TRBJ2-1; no clear D. V lost 1 base and J lost 0, with 7 bases in between. Per germline, CDR1 GTSNPN and CDR2 SVGIG (reference sequence). The CDR3 has 14 residues. This CDR3 is CAWSAPSSYNEQFF. The CDR3 DNA reads as TGTGCCTGGAGTGCACCGAGCTCCTACAATGAGCAGTTCTTC.

This clone has a single count. This chain connects TRBV6-1 to TRBJ2-3; possibly TRBD2 for D (5 bases). The length of the CDR3 is 15 residues. The germline V gene encodes CDR1 MNHNS and CDR2 SASEGT. Trimming shortened V by 1 base and J by 5 bases, and 13 bases separated the two germline ends. CDR3 residues: CASSEEVGVLDTQYF. CDR3 sequence (DNA): TGTGCCAGCAGTGAAGAGGTGGGAGTTTTAGATACGCAGTATTTT.